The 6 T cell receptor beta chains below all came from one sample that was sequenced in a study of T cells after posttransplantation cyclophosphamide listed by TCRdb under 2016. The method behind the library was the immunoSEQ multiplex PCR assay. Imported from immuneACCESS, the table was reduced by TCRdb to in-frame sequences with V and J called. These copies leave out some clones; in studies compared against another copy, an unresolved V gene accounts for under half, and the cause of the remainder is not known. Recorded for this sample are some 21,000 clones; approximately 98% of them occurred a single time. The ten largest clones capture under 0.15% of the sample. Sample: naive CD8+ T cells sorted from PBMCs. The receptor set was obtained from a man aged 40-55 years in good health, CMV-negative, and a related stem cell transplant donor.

The CDR3 is CASSQTLLAGTHTDTQYF. The CDR3 DNA follows: TGTGCCAGCAGCCAAACATTACTAGCGGGTACCCATACAGATACGCAGTATTTT. The V and J genes are TRBV14 and TRBJ2-3, with 9 bases that match TRBD2. The J segment lost 3 bases and the V segment lost 2 bases, leaving 12 bases of the junction unmatched. Germline V CDR1 and CDR2: SGHDN, FVKESK. The CDR3 runs to 18 residues.

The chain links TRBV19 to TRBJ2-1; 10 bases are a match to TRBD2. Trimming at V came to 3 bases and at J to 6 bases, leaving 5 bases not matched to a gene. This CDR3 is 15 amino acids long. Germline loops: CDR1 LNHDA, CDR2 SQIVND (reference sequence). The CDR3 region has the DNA TGTGCCAGTAGTATCGGTCTAGCGGGAGCCAATGAGCAGTTCTTC. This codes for CASSIGLAGANEQFF.

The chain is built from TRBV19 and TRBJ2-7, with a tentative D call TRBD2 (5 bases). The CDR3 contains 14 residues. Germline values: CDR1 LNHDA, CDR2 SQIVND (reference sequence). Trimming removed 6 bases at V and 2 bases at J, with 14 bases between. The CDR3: CASSLGARAYEQYF. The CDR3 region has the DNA TGTGCCAGTAGCCTGGGAGCACGAGCCTACGAGCAGTACTTC.

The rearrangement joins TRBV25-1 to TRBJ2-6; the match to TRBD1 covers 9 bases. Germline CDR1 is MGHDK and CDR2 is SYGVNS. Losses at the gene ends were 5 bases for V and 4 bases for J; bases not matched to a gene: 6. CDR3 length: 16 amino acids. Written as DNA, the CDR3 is TGTGCCAGCAGTCCCGGGACAGGGACCGGGGCCAACGTCCTGACTTTC. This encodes CASSPGTGTGANVLTF.

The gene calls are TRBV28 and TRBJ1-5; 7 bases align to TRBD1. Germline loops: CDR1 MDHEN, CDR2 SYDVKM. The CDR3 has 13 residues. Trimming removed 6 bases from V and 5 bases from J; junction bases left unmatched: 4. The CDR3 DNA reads TGTGCCAGCAGGCGACAGGGCCATCAGCCCCAGCATTTT. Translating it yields CASRRQGHQPQHF.

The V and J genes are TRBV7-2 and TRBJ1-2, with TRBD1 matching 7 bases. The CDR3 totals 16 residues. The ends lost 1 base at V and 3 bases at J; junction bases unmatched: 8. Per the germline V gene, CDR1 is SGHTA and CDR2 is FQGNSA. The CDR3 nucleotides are TGTGCCAGCAGCTTAGTACGGGACAGCTTCTACTATGGCTACACCTTC. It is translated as CASSLVRDSFYYGYTF.